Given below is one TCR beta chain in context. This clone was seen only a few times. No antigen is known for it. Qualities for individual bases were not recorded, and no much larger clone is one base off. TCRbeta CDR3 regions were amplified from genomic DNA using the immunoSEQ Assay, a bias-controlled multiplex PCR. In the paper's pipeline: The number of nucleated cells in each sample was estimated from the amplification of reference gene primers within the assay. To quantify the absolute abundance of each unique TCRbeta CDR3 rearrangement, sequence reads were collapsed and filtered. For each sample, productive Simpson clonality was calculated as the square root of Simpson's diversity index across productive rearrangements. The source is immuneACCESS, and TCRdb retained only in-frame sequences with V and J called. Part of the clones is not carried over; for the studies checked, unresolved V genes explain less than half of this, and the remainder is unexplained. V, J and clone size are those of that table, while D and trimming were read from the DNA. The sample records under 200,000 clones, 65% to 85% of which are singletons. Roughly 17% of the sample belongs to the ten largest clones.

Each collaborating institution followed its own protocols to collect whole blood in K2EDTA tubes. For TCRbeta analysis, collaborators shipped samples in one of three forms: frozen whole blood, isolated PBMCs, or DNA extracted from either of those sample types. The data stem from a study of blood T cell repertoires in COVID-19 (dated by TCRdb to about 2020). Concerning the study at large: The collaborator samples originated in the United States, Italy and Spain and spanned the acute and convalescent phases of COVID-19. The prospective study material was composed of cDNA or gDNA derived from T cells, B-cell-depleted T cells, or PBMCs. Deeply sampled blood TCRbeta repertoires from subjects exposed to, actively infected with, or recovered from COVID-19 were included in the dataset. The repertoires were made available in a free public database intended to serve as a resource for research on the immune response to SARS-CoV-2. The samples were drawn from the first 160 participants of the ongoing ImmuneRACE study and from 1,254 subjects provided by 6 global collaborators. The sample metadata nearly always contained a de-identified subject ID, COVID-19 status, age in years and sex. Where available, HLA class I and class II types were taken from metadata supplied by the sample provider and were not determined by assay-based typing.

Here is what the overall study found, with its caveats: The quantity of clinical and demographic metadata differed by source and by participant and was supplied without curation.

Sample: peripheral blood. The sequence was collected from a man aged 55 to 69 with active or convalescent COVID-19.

The DNA sequence reads TGTGCCAGCAGCTCCCGGGGTAATAGCAATCAGCCCCAGCATTTT. The resulting protein is CASSSRGNSNQPQHF. The chain is made from TRBV7-9 and TRBJ1-5, with no reliable assignment of the D segment. In the germline V gene (reference sequence), CDR1 corresponds to SEHNR and CDR2 to FQNEAQ. V and J lose 4 bases and 0 bases, and a span of 10 bases separates them. The CDR3 covers 15 residues, taking in both the cysteine and the phenylalanine. Only CDR3 DNA is held: 45 bases, read in frame from base 1.